This T cell receptor beta chain is from a study of blood T cell repertoires in COVID-19 (dated by TCRdb to 2019 to 2021). Regarding the research as a whole: Samples from collaborators originated in the United States, Italy and Spain and spanned both the acute and convalescent phases of COVID-19. The prospective study material was composed of cDNA or gDNA derived from T cells, B-cell-depleted T cells, or PBMCs. The samples were drawn from the first 160 participants of the ongoing ImmuneRACE study and from some 1,300 subjects provided by 6 global collaborators. The repertoires were released in a freely available public database meant as a resource for research on the immune response to SARS-CoV-2. The sample metadata nearly always contained a de-identified subject ID, COVID-19 status, age in years and sex. The dataset comprised deeply sampled blood TCRbeta repertoires from subjects exposed to, actively infected with, or recovered from COVID-19. Where available, HLA class I and class II types were obtained from metadata supplied by the sample provider rather than from assay-based typing.

TCRbeta CDR3 regions were amplified from genomic DNA by means of the immunoSEQ Assay, a bias-controlled multiplex PCR. On the study's bioinformatics: The number of nucleated cells in each sample was estimated by amplification of reference gene primers within the assay. To quantify the absolute abundance of each unique TCRbeta CDR3 rearrangement, sequence reads were collapsed and filtered. For each sample, productive Simpson clonality was calculated as the square root of Simpson's diversity index over productive rearrangements. The immuneACCESS repertoire file appears here via TCRdb, limited to in-frame rearrangements. These files lack a portion of the clones; in checked studies, under half of the deficit traces to unresolved V genes, and the cause of the others is not known. V and J calls and clone size follow that table, whereas D and trimming were derived from the DNA. This sample holds approximately 170,000 clones; 65% to 85% were observed only once. The ten largest clones represent less than 3% of the sample.

The CDR3 runs 14 amino acids, cysteine and phenylalanine included. Kept here is only the CDR3 DNA, which spans 42 bases and is read in frame from base 1. Reading the germline V gene (reference sequence) gives CDR1 PRHDT and CDR2 FYEKMQ. Germline trimming amounts to 2 bases on V and 6 bases on J, with 6 as the count of junction bases outside the gene matches. Collaborating institutions collected whole blood in K2EDTA tubes following their own protocols. For TCRbeta analysis, collaborators shipped samples in one of three forms: frozen whole blood, isolated PBMCs, or DNA extracted from either of those sample types. As to this clone: No antigen is known for it. No per-base quality is available; no much larger clone lies one base away.

The paper's findings and limits, for the study overall: The amount of clinical and demographic metadata varied by source and participant and was provided uncurated.

Sequences were obtained from peripheral blood. The TCR was taken from a human donor with acute or convalescent COVID-19. The donor label of this sample is uncertain. This sequence uses TRBV13 and TRBJ1-2; TRBD1 fits 7 bases in the junction. The nucleotide sequence is given as TGTGCCAGCAGCTTAAACAGGGGTGAGAATGGCTACACCTTC. Translation gives CASSLNRGENGYTF.